This passage covers 2 T cell receptor beta chains from one sample sequenced in a study of shared clonotypes between healthy human individuals. The repertoire was sequenced with immunoSEQ multiplex PCR; TCRdb's copy has only in-frame clones and lacks some. The sample lists about 690,000 clones; roughly 88% were seen once. Sequencing used memory CD8+ T cells from PBMCs. The sample's subset: CD45RO+ cells pooled with CCR7-negative TemRA cells. The source of these receptors is a young man in good health. Some clones in this sample may be carry-over from other donors' samples.

The chain employs TRBV28 and TRBJ2-7; D call uncertain. The CDR3 extends over 16 amino acids. The V gene's germline CDR1 is MDHEN and CDR2 SYDVKM. Trimming took off 5 bases at V and 3 bases at J, with 20 bases between the two ends. CDR3 in DNA: TGTGCCAGCAGTACCCGCGGACCCCTGGTGGGCTACGAGCAGTACTTC. It translates to CASSTRGPLVGYEQYF. The entire variable domain, with the rest obtained from reference TRBV28 and TRBJ2-7, is as follows: DVKVTQSSRYLVKRTGEKVFLECVQDMDHENMFWYRQDPGLGLRLIYFSYDVKMKEKGDIPEGYSVSREKKERFSLILESASTNQTSMYLCASSTRGPLVGYEQYFGPGTRLTVT.

J is TRBJ2-7 and V is TRBV4-1; a possible D gene is TRBD1 (5 bases). V lost 6 bases to trimming and J lost 0 bases, with 9 bases between them. Germline V lookup: CDR1 MGHRA, CDR2 YSYEKL. The CDR3 is 13 residues long. The CDR3 nucleotides are TGCGCCAGCAGTCGACAGAGCTCCTACGAGCAGTACTTC. Encoded protein: CASSRQSSYEQYF.